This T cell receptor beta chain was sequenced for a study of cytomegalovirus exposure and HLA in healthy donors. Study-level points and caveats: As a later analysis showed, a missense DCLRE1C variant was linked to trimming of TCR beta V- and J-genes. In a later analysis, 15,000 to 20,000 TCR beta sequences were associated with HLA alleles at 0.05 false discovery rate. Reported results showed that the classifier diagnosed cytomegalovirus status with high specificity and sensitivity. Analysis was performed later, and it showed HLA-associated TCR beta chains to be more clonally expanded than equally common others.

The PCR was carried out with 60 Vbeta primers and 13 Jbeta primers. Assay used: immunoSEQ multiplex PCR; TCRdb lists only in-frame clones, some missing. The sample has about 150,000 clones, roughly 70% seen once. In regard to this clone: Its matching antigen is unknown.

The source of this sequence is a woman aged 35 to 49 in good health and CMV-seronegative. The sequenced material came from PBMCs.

DNA for the CDR3: TGTGCCATCAGGGACAGGGTAGGGTTTGCTGAAGCTTTCTTT. Its protein product is CAIRDRVGFAEAFF. This rearrangement joins TRBV10-3 to TRBJ1-1, with 8 nucleotides matching TRBD1. From germline, CDR1 is ENHRY and CDR2 SYGVKD. Trimming removed 6 bases from V and 6 bases from J; junction bases left unmatched: 9. The CDR3 loop spans 14 amino acids.